This T cell receptor beta chain was sequenced in a study of T cells in Graves' hyperthyroidism and ophthalmopathy. Based on clinical symptoms, serum thyroxine and TRAb, thyroid ultrasound and orbital computed tomography, diagnoses were reached. RNA transcripts were the template for amplifying TCR beta CDR3 regions. The TCR CDR3 was amplified in a first-round RT-PCR using the HTBI primer set. TCRdb re-derived calls from the multiplex PCR reads in MiXCR, one entry per CDR3 protein. This table has under 250,000 distinct CDR3 sequences, about a sixth appearing once. This CDR3 is 11 amino acids long. The V end was cut by 3 bases, the J end by 7 bases, with 9 bases between. Germline values: CDR1 GTSNPN, CDR2 SVGIG (reference sequence).

This chain uses TRBV30 with TRBJ1-2, with D possibly TRBD1 on 6 matching bases. The TCR sequence derives from a woman in her 50s with Graves' hyperthyroidism. Sequenced material: blood. The CDR3 is CAWRQGGGYTF. The DNA of the CDR3 is TGTGCCTGGAGACAGGGTGGTGGCTACACCTTC. Looking up the rest from reference TRBV30 and TRBJ1-2 gives the full variable domain: SQTIHQWPATLVQPVGSPLSLECTVEGTSNPNLYWYRQAAGRGLQLLFYSVGIGQISSEVPQNLSASRPQDRQFILSSKKLLLSDSGFYLCAWRQGGGYTFGSGTRLTVV.